This T cell receptor (beta chain) was recovered during a study of Ad26.COV2.S vaccination and SARS-CoV-2 variants. Germline V CDR1 and CDR2: LGHNA, YNFKEQ. V lost 3 bases, J lost 5 bases, and 8 bases stayed unmatched. This CDR3 has 15 residues. The table came from immunoSEQ multiplex PCR; TCRdb's copy has only in-frame clones and leaves some out. The data show some 190,000 clones, roughly 85% seen once. The starting material was peripheral blood, obtained after recovery from COVID-19. The source of this sequence is a human donor who had recovered from COVID-19. The chain links TRBV4-2 to TRBJ2-5; 8 bases are shared with TRBD1. The CDR3 sequence: CASSQGGQGGETQYF. The CDR3 DNA sequence: TGTGCCAGCAGCCAGGGCGGACAGGGCGGGGAGACCCAGTACTTC.